The present T cell receptor (beta chain) was sequenced within a study of T cell responses to AZD1222 COVID-19 vaccine. Study-wide findings and caveats: The breadth and depth of Spike-specific TCRs increased once two AZD1222 doses had been given.

The table came from immunoSEQ multiplex PCR; TCRdb's copy has only in-frame clones and leaves some out. The sample has 150,000 to 200,000 clones; 80% to 95% are singletons. Worth noting for this clone: Its specificity is unknown.

The source material was peripheral blood, sampled on day 0 of AZD1222 vaccination. The receptor was isolated from an adult in good health.

The CDR3 here is CASNPGNQPQHF. Written as DNA, the CDR3 is TGTGCCAGTAATCCAGGGAATCAGCCCCAGCATTTT. The chain has TRBV19 and TRBJ1-5; D may be TRBD1 (5 bases). The CDR3 length is 12 residues. Germline V gene sequence: CDR1 LNHDA, CDR2 SQIVND (reference sequence). With 7 bases removed from V and 4 bases from J, the gap between germline ends came to 8 bases.